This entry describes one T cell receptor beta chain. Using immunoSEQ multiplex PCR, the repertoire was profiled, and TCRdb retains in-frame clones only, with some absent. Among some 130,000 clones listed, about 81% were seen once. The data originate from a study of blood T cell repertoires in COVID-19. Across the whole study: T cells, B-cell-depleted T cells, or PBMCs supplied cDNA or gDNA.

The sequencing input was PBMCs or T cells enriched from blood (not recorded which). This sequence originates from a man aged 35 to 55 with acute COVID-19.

CDR3 nucleotides: TGTGCCAGCAGCCCACTGGACAGGGCGAGCACCGGGGAGCTGTTTTTT. As protein: CASSPLDRASTGELFF. V and J are TRBV7-9 and TRBJ2-2; 8 bases align to TRBD1. From germline, CDR1 is SEHNR and CDR2 FQNEAQ (reference sequence). The CDR3 is made up of 16 amino acids. J gave up 4 bases and V 5 bases, and 9 bases lay outside the gene matches.